This T cell receptor (beta chain) originates from a study of T cell responses to AZD1222 COVID-19 vaccine. Assay used: immunoSEQ multiplex PCR; TCRdb lists only in-frame clones, some missing. This table has around 150,000 clones, under 95% appearing once. Findings of the study overall: At study baseline, merely about 6 AZD1222 recipients were seropositive. Most donors were white British, females outnumbered males, and clonal diversity was possibly underestimated. After two AZD1222 doses, spike-specific TCR breadth and depth rose versus day 0.

Remarks on this clone: Its antigen is as yet unknown.

CDR3 length equals 14 residues. V was cut by 3 bases and J by 8 bases, with 16 bases left in between. Looked up from germline, CDR1 is SEHNR and CDR2 is FQNEAQ (reference sequence). The sequencing used peripheral blood, collected on day 0 of AZD1222 vaccination. The genes are TRBV7-9 and TRBJ1-2; D perhaps matches TRBD1 (6 bases). This sequence was found in an adult in good health. DNA for the CDR3: TGTGCCAGCAGCTTGGGACACCTCGGGAGGGGCTACACCTTC. This codes for CASSLGHLGRGYTF.